This T cell receptor (beta chain) appears in the sequencing data of a study of cytomegalovirus exposure and HLA in healthy donors listed by TCRdb under 2017. Some background on the complete study: An earlier analysis of roughly 610 of the donors reported roughly 300 Gb of sequence data and 90 million to 120 million unique TCR beta sequences obtained from around 180 million T cells. Along with the roughly 700-subject first cohort, a separate validation cohort of over a hundred different subjects was used. Alongside the repertoire data, information on donor age, sex, ethnicity and CMV serostatus was compiled. The later analysis used no new phenotypic data to find candidate immune exposures, relying instead on TCR beta sequences and their occurrence across donors. A later analysis re-analyzed previously published TCR beta repertoires from 500 to 700 donors and added high-resolution HLA genotyping to study TCR occurrence patterns. Among the roughly 400 genotyped donors, about 85% belonged to the genetic ancestry cluster associated with self-reported Caucasian donors. Genome-wide SNP genotypes for about 60% of the roughly 700 donors were used in a later genetic analysis, which treated that subset as a discovery cohort. Both class I and class II loci were covered by HLA typing, at four-digit resolution. The study used immunosequencing to profile the T cell repertoires of around 600 subjects and linked those repertoires to cytomegalovirus serostatus. Because of strong linkage in the cohort, five DR-DQ haplotypes were treated as single units for association and clustering. An earlier analysis of about 600 of the donors used high-throughput TCR beta sequencing to judge whether each TCR beta V gene segment behaved as functional or pseudogenic. Every discovery cohort repertoire had been produced on one sequencing platform. The aim of the study was to test whether cataloging public T cell receptors could identify signatures of past pathogen exposure. The study combined high-throughput TCR immunosequencing, statistical association of individual TCRs with disease status, and machine learning to predict cytomegalovirus infection status. The number of donors typed differed by locus, with roughly 629-640 for A, B, C, DRB1 and DQB1, about 500 for DQA1, under 610 for DPA1, and around 450 for DPB1. On average, roughly 240,000 unique TCR beta nucleotide sequences were sequenced per donor among about 400 genotyped donors of the cohort, with roughly 18% of those sequences being non-productive. Approximately 300 gigabases of sequencing data and 75 million to 85 million unique TCR sequences made up an early release that covered fewer than 650 HLA-typed donors. What the authors observed across the whole study: A further reported finding was that TCR beta sequences accurately predicted the HLA-A and HLA-B alleles for most subjects in the first cohort. The earlier analysis of about 600 of the donors excluded roughly 17 rarely observed V segments, including chromosome 9 orphons, because counts were too low. In vitro tests confirmed that a few of the cytomegalovirus-associated TCR beta chains recognize cytomegalovirus antigens. The study listed 164 TCR beta chains as associated with cytomegalovirus. Compared with the roughly 710-donor mean, donors in an Asian-associated ancestry cluster had fewer N-insertions in productive TCRs, according to a later genetic analysis. A later analysis found that TCR association rates varied across HLA loci, with DRB1 alleles showing the most associated TCRs and HLA-C alleles the fewest. The authors suggested that the approach could potentially be extended to other disease states and immunological phenotypes. Most TCR sequences were observed very rarely across donors, whereas some public TCRs were present in many individuals. In a later analysis, 16,951 TCR beta sequences were associated with specific HLA alleles at a false discovery rate of 0.05. Correlated functional status among segregating V segments might be attributable to linkage disequilibrium, but an unknown experimental factor could not be ruled out. Because the 87-base-pair reads could not distinguish some IMGT-functional V segments, including TRBV6-2 and TRBV6-3, those segments were excluded. V-gene and J-gene trimming of TCR beta chains was associated with a missense DCLRE1C variant in a later genetic analysis, and the association was replicated in an independent cohort. Assigning TCR associations to individual alleles was difficult when HLA alleles, especially DR and DQ, strongly co-occurred. In a later analysis, several top co-occurrence clusters were reported to appear linked to parvovirus B19, influenza, CMV and Epstein-Barr virus. In a later analysis, HLA-associated TCR beta chains were found to be more clonally expanded and to have lower generation probabilities than equally common non-associated chains. Because some donors lacked HLA typing at each locus, the association tests relied only on the typed subset. In an earlier analysis of under 600 of the donors, most TCR beta V segments were observed in productive rearrangements about 87% or about 30% of the time, broadly matching IMGT annotations. In a later analysis, most CMV-associated TCR beta chains were found to appear HLA-restricted, with HLA associations seemingly driven largely by CMV exposure. A group of highly shared sequence variants was considered likely to be a technical artifact of the sequencing pipeline. The classifier was reported to diagnose cytomegalovirus status with high specificity and sensitivity in both the original and validation cohorts. Roughly uniform sequencing depth across donors was assumed in presence/absence analyses, although this assumption may not hold. In this cohort, only TCR beta chains were sequenced, and detectable features were limited by the absence of alpha or paired-chain data. Immune exposure information for the cohort was limited to CMV serostatus.

Worth noting for this clone: Its antigen remains undetermined. Base qualities are not at hand, and no much larger clone is one base apart.

Library preparation employed the immunoSEQ multiplex PCR assay. For the multiplex PCR, a mixture combining 60 forward primers for TCR Vbeta segments and 13 reverse primers for TCR Jbeta segments was used. Amplification of the CDR3 region of rearranged TCR beta genes was performed with a multiplex PCR assay on genomic DNA. Amplified TCR beta libraries were sequenced as 87-base-pair reads on the Illumina HiSeq System. Regarding the original processing steps: In a later analysis, approximately 74 million unique TCR beta chains were counted across the 666 repertoires, and around 11 million of these chains were shared by at least two donors. To remove PCR and sequencing errors, raw reads were error-corrected and collapsed into unique sequences using a nearest-neighbor algorithm that merged closely related sequences. Alignment of CDR3 sequences to IMGT reference sequences was used to assign V, D and J gene segments. For a sequence to be retained, a match of at least six nucleotides was required to both a V gene segment and a J gene segment. A rearrangement counted as productive if the CDR3 had no stop codons and remained in frame with V and J, and every other rearrangement counted as non-productive. CDR3 was defined according to IMGT convention as the region running from the second conserved V-encoded cysteine to the conserved J-encoded phenylalanine. The earlier analysis of approximately 500 of the donors excluded sequences that lacked an unambiguous match to a single V gene segment. In an earlier analysis of 587 of the donors, a V segment was called functional when productive rearrangements were above 56.7%, and segregating when the standard deviation between donors exceeded 5%. A statistical classification framework was built to diagnose cytomegalovirus status from the catalog of TCR beta chain sequences. In a later analysis, V and J genes were assigned by comparing TCR nucleotide sequences against IMGT/GENE-DB human TR gene sequences. A later analysis assigned CDR3 sequences and most-parsimonious VDJ recombination scenarios with the TCRdist pipeline. In a later analysis, each TCR beta chain was defined by its CDR3 amino acid sequence together with its V-gene family, and reads lacking a unique V-gene family were excluded. To address suspected cross-contamination and a sequencing artifact, a later analysis removed approximately 590 highly shared, low-generation-probability nucleotide sequences. For each public chain, a later analysis derived a clonal expansion index from normalized ranks of inferred template counts within each repertoire. In a later analysis, generation probabilities were computed with a VDJ recombination model fitted to out-of-frame rearrangements, and the resulting probabilities were checked against IGoR. Hypergeometric tests were used in a later analysis to score TCR-TCR, TCR-HLA and TCR-CMV co-occurrence, with a repertoire-size bias correction applied to the TCR pairs. A later analysis estimated false discovery rates by permuting HLA or CMV assignments 20 times. In a later analysis, co-occurring TCRs were grouped using DBSCAN, and TCRdist sequence similarity was added for clustering within HLA-allele-positive subsets. Repertoires with fewer than 30,000 or more than 120,000 public chains were left out of co-occurrence clustering, as were about 5 repertoires with anomalous nucleotide sharing. As stored in TCRdb, this immuneACCESS dataset retains in-frame rearrangements with V and J assigned. A fraction of the clones does not appear; measured against another copy, unresolved V genes explain less than half of the discrepancy, and the remainder lacks a known reason. For V, J and clone size, that table is used; D and trimming come from the DNA. This sample gives about 140,000 clones in total; approximately 82% of them show up just once. The top ten clonotypes cover approximately 1.5% of the sample.

The cohort was made up of approximately 670 healthy bone marrow donors. Cohort members were all nominally healthy when sampled, although unrecorded immune exposures were likely present. The donor tested CMV seropositive and was one of the 289 seropositive cohort members. A peripheral blood sample was provided by each donor, and peripheral blood mononuclear cells were used for TCR beta sequencing. The Qiagen DNeasy Blood Extraction Kit was used to extract genomic DNA from the blood cell samples. CDR1 is given as LGHNT and CDR2 as FRNRAP, both from the germline V gene. Trimming removed 0 bases from V and 4 bases from J; the gene matches leave 7 bases unexplained. The CDR3 covers 16 residues, taking in both the cysteine and the phenylalanine. Only the CDR3 portion is preserved as DNA: 48 bases, with reading frame beginning at the first base.

The chain links TRBV12-5 with TRBJ2-5, with 8 bases in between that match TRBD1. This TCR came from a young man in good health and CMV-seropositive. Input material: PBMCs. The DNA is TGTGCTAGTGGTTTGGTACGGGTACAGGGGGGAGAGACCCAGTACTTC. Its protein reads: CASGLVRVQGGETQYF. When the CDR3 is completed using the reference TRBV12-5 and TRBJ2-5 genes on either side, the full variable domain is DARVTQTPRHKVTEMGQEVTMRCQPILGHNTVFWYRQTMMQGLELLAYFRNRAPLDDSGMPKDRFSAEMPDATLATLKIQPSEPRDSAVYFCASGLVRVQGGETQYFGPGTRLLVL.